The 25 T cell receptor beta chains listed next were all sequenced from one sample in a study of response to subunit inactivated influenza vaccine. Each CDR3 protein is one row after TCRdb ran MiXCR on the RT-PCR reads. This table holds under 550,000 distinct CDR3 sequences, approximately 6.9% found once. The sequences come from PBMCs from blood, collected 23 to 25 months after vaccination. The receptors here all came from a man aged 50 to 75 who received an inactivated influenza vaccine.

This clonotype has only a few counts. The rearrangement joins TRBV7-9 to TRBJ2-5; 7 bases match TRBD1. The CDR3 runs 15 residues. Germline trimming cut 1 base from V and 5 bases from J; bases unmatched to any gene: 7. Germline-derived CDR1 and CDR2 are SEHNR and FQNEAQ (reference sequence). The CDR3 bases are TGTGCCAGCAGCTTAGTAAAGGGACAGCGGGAGACCCAGTACTTC. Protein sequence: CASSLVKGQRETQYF.

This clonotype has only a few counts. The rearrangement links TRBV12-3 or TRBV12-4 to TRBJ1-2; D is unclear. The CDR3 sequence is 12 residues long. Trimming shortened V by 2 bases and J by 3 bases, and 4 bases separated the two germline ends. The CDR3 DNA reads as TGTGCCAGCAGTTTATCGGACTATGGCTACACCTTC. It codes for CASSLSDYGYTF.

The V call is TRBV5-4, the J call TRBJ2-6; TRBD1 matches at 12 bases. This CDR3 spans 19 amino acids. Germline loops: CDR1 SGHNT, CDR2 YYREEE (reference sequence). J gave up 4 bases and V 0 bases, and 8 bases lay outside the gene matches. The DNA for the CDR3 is TGTGCCAGCAGCTTGGTGGCCCGGGACAGGGGGCCAGGGGCCAACGTCCTGACTTTC. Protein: CASSLVARDRGPGANVLTF.

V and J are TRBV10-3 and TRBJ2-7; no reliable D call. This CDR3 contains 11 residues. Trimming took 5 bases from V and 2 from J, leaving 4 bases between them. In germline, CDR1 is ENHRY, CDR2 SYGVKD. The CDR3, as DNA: TGTGCCATCAGTCCCGCCTACGAGCAGTACTTC. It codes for CAISPAYEQYF.

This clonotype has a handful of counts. The DNA for the CDR3 is TGCGCCAGCAGCTTTATAAGCGGGAGAGAGACCCAGTACTTC. It translates to CASSFISGRETQYF. The chain has TRBV5-1 and TRBJ2-5; 8 bases line up with TRBD2. The trim removed 2 bases at V and 4 bases at J, leaving 4 bases unmatched. CDR3 length: 14 residues. Germline values: CDR1 SGHRS, CDR2 YFSETQ.

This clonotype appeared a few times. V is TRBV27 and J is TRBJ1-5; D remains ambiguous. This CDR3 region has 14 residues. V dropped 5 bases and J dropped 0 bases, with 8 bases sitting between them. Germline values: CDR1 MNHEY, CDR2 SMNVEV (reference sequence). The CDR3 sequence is CASSQTDSNQPQHF. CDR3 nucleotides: TGTGCCAGCAGTCAAACTGATAGCAATCAGCCCCAGCATTTT.

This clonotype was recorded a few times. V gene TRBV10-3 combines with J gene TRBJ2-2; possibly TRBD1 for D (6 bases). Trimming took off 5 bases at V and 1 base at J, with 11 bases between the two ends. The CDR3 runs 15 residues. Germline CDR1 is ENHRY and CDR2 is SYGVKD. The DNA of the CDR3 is TGTGCCATCAGTCTCCGGGACATGAACACCGGGGAGCTGTTTTTT. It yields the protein CAISLRDMNTGELFF.

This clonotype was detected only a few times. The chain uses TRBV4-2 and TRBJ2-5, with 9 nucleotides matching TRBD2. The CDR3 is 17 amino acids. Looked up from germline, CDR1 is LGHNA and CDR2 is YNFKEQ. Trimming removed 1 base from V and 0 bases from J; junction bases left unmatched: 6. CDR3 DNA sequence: TGTGCCAGCAGCCAAGGATTGGCTAGCGGGAACCAAGAGACCCAGTACTTC. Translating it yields CASSQGLASGNQETQYF.

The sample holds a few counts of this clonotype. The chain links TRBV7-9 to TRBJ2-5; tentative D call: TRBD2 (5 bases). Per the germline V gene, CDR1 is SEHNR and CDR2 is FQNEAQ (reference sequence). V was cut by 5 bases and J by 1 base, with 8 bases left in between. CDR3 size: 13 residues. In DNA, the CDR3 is TGTGCCAGCAGCCGACTATTCCAAGAGACCCAGTACTTC. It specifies CASSRLFQETQYF.

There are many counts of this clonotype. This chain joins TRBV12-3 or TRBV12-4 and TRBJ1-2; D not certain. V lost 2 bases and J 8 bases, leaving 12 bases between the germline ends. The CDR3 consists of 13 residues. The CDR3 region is CASSLSGVRGYTF. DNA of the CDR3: TGTGCCAGCAGTTTAAGCGGGGTGAGGGGCTACACCTTC.

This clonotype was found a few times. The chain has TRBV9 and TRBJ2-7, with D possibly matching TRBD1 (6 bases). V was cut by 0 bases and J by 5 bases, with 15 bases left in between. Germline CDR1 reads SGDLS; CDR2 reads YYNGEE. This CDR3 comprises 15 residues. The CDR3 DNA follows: TGTGCCAGCAGCGTAGTCCCGGACAGCATCCACGAGCAGTACTTC. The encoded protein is CASSVVPDSIHEQYF.

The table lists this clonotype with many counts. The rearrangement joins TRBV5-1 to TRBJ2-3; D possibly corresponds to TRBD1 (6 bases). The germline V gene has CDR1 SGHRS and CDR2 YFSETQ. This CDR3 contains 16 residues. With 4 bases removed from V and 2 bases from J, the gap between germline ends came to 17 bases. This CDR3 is CASSLTGLVTTDTQYF. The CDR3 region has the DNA TGCGCCAGCAGCCTAACAGGGCTAGTCACCACAGATACGCAGTATTTT.

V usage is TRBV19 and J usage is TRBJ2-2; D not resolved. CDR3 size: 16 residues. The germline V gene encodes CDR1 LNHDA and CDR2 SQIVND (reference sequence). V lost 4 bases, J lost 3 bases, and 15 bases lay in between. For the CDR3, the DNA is TGTGCCAGTAGTAAAGGAAGGGCAGGTGACACCGGGGAGCTGTTTTTT. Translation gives CASSKGRAGDTGELFF.

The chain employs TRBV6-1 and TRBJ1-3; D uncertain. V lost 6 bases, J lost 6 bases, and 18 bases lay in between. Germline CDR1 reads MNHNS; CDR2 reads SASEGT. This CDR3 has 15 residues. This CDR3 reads CASRRHGWTKNTIYF. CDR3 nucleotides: TGTGCCAGCAGGAGACACGGGTGGACCAAAAACACCATATATTTT.

The CDR3 loop reads CASSGQGAREQFF. The CDR3 nucleotides read TGTGCCAGCAGCGGACAGGGGGCGAGGGAGCAGTTCTTC. This rearrangement joins TRBV11-2 to TRBJ2-1; 11 bases align to TRBD1. This CDR3 has 13 residues. Trimming took 5 bases from V and 10 from J; bases not matched to a gene: 4. From germline, CDR1 is SGHAT and CDR2 FQNNGV.

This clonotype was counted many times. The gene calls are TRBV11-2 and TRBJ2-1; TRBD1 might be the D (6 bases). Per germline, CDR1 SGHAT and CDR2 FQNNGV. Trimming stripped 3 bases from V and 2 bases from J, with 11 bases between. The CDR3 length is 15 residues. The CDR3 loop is CASSLRDTAYNEQFF. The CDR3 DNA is TGTGCCAGCAGCTTGAGGGACACTGCCTACAATGAGCAGTTCTTC.

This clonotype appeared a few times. CDR3 sequence reads: CASSQGFRDRTYNEQFF. The DNA for the CDR3 is TGCGCCAGCAGCCAAGGCTTCCGGGACAGGACCTACAATGAGCAGTTCTTC. This rearrangement joins TRBV4-3 to TRBJ2-1, with 8 bases lining up with TRBD1. This CDR3 is 17 amino acids long. Per the germline V gene, CDR1 is LGHNA and CDR2 is YSLEER. V was clipped by 1 base and J by 2 bases; unmatched bases: 7.

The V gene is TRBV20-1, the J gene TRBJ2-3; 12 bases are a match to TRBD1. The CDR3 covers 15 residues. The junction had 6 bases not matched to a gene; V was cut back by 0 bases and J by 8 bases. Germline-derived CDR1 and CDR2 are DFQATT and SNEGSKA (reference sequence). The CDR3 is CSARDGTGGAVTQYF. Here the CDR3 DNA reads TGCAGTGCTAGAGATGGGACAGGGGGCGCGGTTACGCAGTATTTT.

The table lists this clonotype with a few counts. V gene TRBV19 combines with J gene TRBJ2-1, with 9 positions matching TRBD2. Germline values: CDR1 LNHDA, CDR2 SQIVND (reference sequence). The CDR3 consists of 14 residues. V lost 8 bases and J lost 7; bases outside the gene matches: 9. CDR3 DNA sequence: TGTGCCAGTGACTCCGGGACTAGCAATAATGAGCAGTTCTTC. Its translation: CASDSGTSNNEQFF.

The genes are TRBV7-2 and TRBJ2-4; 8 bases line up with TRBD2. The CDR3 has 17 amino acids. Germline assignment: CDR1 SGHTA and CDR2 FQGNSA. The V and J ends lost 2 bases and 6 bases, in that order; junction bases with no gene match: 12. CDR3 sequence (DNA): TGTGCCAGCAGCTTACCCCGGGGGGGGGATAGACGAAACATTCAGTACTTC. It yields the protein CASSLPRGGDRRNIQYF. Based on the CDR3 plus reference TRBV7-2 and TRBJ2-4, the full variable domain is GAGVSQSPSNKVTEKGKDVELRCDPISGHTALYWYRQSLGQGLEFLIYFQGNSAPDKSGLPSDRFSAERTGGSVSTLTIQRTQQEDSAVYLCASSLPRGGDRRNIQYFGAGTRLSVL.

This CDR3 is CASSLSTGGNTEAFF. CDR3 DNA: TGCGCCAGCAGCCTGTCGACAGGGGGGAACACTGAAGCTTTCTTT. The gene calls are TRBV5-1 and TRBJ1-1; 9 bases are shared with TRBD1. The CDR3 length is 15 residues. Germline V gene sequence: CDR1 SGHRS, CDR2 YFSETQ. Trimming took 4 bases from V and 1 from J; bases not matched to a gene: 5. Based on the CDR3 plus reference TRBV5-1 and TRBJ1-1, the full variable domain is KAGVTQTPRYLIKTRGQQVTLSCSPISGHRSVSWYQQTPGQGLQFLFEYFSETQRNKGNFPGRFSGRQFSNSRSEMNVSTLELGDSALYLCASSLSTGGNTEAFFGQGTRLTVV.

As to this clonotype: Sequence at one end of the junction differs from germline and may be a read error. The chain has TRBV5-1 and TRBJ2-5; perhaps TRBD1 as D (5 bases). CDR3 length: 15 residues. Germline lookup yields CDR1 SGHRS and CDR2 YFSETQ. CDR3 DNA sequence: TGCGCCGGCAGCTTGGTGCGACAGTCCGGCGAGACCCAGTACTTC. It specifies CAGSLVRQSGETQYF. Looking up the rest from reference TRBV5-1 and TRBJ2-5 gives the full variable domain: KAGVTQTPRYLIKTRGQQVTLSCSPISGHRSVSWYQQTPGQGLQFLFEYFSETQRNKGNFPGRFSGRQFSNSRSEMNVSTLELGDSALYLCAGSLVRQSGETQYFGPGTRLLVL.

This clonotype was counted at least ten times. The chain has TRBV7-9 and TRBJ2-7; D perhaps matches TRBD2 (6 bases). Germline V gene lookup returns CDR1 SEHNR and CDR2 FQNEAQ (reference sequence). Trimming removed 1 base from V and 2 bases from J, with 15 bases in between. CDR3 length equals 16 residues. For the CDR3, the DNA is TGTGCCAGCAGCTTAGTTCGGTCTAGCGAGACCTACGAGCAGTACTTC. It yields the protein CASSLVRSSETYEQYF.

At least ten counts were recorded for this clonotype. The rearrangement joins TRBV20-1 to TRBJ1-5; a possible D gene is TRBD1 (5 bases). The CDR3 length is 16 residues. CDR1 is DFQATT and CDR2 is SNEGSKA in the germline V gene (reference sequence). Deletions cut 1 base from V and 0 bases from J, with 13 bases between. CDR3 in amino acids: CSARVQGVSSNQPQHF. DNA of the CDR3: TGCAGTGCTAGAGTCCAGGGTGTCTCTAGCAATCAGCCCCAGCATTTT.

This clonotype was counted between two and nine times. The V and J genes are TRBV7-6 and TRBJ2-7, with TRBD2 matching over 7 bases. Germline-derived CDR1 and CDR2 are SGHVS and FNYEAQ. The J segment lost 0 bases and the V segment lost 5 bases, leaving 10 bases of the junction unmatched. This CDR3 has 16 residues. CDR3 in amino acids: CASSLSGDWSSYEQYF. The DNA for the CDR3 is TGTGCCAGCAGCCTCAGCGGGGACTGGAGCTCCTACGAGCAGTACTTC.